The source of this TCR beta chain is a study of blood T cell repertoires in COVID-19. Sequencing was performed with immunoSEQ multiplex PCR; in TCRdb, only in-frame clones are kept and a portion is missing. The repertoire consists of about 130,000 clones, with just under 85% occurring once and the leading ten covering over 15%. CDR1 is LNHDA, CDR2 SQIVND, per germline (reference sequence). The length of the CDR3 is 17 residues. V lost 3 bases, J lost 10 bases, and 13 bases stayed unmatched. The material sequenced was peripheral blood. This sequence joins TRBV19 and TRBJ2-1, with 12 bases lining up with TRBD1. This TCR was sampled from a woman aged 45-65 years with acute or convalescent COVID-19. The CDR3 DNA reads TGTGCCAGTAGTATCGGCGGGACAGGGACAGGGGGCGGCGAGCAGTTCTTC. Translating gives CASSIGGTGTGGGEQFF.